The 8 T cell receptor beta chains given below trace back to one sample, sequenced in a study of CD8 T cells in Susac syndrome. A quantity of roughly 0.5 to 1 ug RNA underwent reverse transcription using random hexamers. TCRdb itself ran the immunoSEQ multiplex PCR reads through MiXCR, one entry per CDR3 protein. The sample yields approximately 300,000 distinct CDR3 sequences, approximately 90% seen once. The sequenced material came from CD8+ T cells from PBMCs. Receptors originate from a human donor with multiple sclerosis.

Here the CDR3 reads CSAQLADRKNEQFF. The CDR3 DNA reads as TGCAGCGCGCAACTAGCGGACCGAAAAAATGAGCAGTTCTTC. The J gene is TRBJ2-1, the V gene TRBV29-1; the match to TRBD2 covers 8 bases. Germline CDR1 SQVTM, CDR2 ANQGSEA. With V trimmed by 7 bases and J by 7 bases, 12 bases remained unmatched. The CDR3 is 14 amino acids.

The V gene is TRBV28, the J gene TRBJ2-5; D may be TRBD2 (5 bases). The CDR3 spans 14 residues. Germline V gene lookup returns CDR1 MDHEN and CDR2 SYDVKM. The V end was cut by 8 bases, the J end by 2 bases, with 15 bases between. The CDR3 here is CASASTRDQETQYF. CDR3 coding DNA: TGTGCCAGCGCCAGTACTAGGGATCAAGAGACCCAGTACTTC. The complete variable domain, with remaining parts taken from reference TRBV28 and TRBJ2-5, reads DVKVTQSSRYLVKRTGEKVFLECVQDMDHENMFWYRQDPGLGLRLIYFSYDVKMKEKGDIPEGYSVSREKKERFSLILESASTNQTSMYLCASASTRDQETQYFGPGTRLLVL.

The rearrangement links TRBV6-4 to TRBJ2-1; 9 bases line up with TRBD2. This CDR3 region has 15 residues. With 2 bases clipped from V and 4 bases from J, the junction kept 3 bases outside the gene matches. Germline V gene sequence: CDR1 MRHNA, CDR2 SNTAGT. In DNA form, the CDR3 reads TGTGCCAGCAGTGACGGGCTAGCGGGGTACAATGAGCAGTTCTTC. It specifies CASSDGLAGYNEQFF.

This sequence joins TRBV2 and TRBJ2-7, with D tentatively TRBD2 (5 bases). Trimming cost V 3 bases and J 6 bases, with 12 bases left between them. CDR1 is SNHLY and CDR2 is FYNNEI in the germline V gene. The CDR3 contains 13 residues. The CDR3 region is CASSDTRASEQYF. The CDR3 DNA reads TGTGCCAGCAGTGATACTAGAGCTAGCGAGCAGTACTTC. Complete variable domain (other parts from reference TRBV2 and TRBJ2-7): EPEVTQTPSHQVTQMGQEVILRCVPISNHLYFYWYRQILGQKVEFLVSFYNNEISEKSEIFDDQFSVERPDGSNFTLKIRSTKLEDSAMYFCASSDTRASEQYFGPGTRLTVT.

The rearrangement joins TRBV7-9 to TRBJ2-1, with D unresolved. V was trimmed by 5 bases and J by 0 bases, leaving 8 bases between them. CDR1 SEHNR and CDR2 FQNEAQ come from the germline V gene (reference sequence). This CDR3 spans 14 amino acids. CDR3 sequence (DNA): TGTGCCAGCAGCCCAGATCCCTCCTACAATGAGCAGTTCTTC. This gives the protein CASSPDPSYNEQFF.

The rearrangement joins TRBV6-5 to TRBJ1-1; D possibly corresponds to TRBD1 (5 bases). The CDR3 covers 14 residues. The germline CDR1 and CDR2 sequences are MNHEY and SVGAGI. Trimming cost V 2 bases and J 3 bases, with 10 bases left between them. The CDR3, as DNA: TGTGCCAGCAGTTACCAGGGAGGGTACACTGAAGCTTTCTTT. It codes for CASSYQGGYTEAFF.

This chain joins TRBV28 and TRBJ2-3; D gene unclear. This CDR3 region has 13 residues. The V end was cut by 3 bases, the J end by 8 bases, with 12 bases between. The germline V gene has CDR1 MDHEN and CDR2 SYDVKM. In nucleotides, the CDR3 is TGTGCCAGCAGTTTGGGATCCTCTGGTACGCAGTATTTT. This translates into CASSLGSSGTQYF.

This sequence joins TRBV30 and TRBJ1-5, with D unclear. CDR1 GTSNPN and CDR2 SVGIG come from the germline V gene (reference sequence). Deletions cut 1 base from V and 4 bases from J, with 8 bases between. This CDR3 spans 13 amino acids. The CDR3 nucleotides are TGTGCCTGGAGTGGGGAAGCAAATCAGCCCCAGCATTTT. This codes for CAWSGEANQPQHF.